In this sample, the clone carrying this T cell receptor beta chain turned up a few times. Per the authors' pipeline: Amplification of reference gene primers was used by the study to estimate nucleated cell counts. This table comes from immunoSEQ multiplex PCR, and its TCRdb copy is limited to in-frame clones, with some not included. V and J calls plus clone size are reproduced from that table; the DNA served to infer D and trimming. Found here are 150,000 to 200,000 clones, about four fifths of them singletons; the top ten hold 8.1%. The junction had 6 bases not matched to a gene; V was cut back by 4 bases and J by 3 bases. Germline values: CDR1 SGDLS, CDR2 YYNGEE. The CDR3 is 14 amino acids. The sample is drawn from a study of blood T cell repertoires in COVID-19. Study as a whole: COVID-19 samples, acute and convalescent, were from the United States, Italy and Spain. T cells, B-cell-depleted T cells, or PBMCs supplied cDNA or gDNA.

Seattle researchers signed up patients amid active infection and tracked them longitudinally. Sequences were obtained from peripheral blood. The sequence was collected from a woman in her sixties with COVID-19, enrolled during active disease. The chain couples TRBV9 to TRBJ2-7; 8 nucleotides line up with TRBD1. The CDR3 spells CASSSRTGSYEQYF. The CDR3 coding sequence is TGTGCCAGCAGCAGTCGGACAGGGAGCTACGAGCAGTACTTC.